This is a list of T cell receptor beta chains from one sample in a study of blood T cells in healthy people across ages. TCRdb called the 5' RACE reads again in MiXCR, with one record for every CDR3 protein. The sample has hundreds of thousands of distinct CDR3 sequences, about 61% seen once; the top ten hold more than 25%. Material for sequencing was blood. The receptor set was obtained from a man between 35 and 55 years old in good health. CDR3s include the opening cysteine and the closing phenylalanine or tryptophan. The D gene is left open where the match is weak. Where a row states a size, it is once, few, many or the class of an expanded clone; other rows omit it.

>TRBD1|15|TRBJ2-7|few|TRBV4-3
CASSQGRQGAYEQYF
TGCGCCAGCAGCCAAGGGCGACAGGGGGCCTACGAGCAGTACTTC
>TRBD1|14|TRBJ1-5|once|TRBV20-1
CSAGEGQGIEPQHF
TGCAGTGCTGGGGAGGGACAGGGTATTGAGCCCCAGCATTTT
>.|14|TRBJ1-4|.|TRBV27
CASSFGGGHEKLFF
TGTGCCAGCAGTTTCGGTGGGGGGCACGAAAAACTGTTTTTT
>TRBD2|14|TRBJ2-7|.|TRBV7-2
CASSPVSGVYEQYF
TGTGCCAGCAGCCCGGTTAGCGGGGTATACGAGCAGTACTTC
>TRBD2|15|TRBJ2-5|.|TRBV9
CASSVVGLAGETQYF
TGTGCCAGCAGCGTAGTGGGACTAGCGGGGGAGACCCAGTACTTC
>.|17|TRBJ1-2|.|TRBV3-1
CASSQDGLWGSNYGYTF
TGTGCCAGCAGCCAAGATGGATTATGGGGCAGTAACTATGGCTACACCTTC
>.|13|TRBJ2-5|.|TRBV5-1
CASRGSLQETQYF
TGCGCCAGCAGAGGAAGCTTACAAGAGACCCAGTACTTC
>.|14|TRBJ2-7|.|TRBV12-3/TRBV12-4
CASSLEGENYEQYF
TGTGCCAGCAGTTTAGAAGGGGAAAACTACGAGCAGTACTTC
>.|17|TRBJ2-7|.|TRBV3-1
CASSQGGRTGASYEQYF
TGTGCCAGCAGCCAAGGAGGCAGGACGGGGGCCTCCTACGAGCAGTACTTC
>.|15|TRBJ1-1|.|TRBV2
CASSEGNRVNTEAFF
TGTGCCAGCAGTGAAGGGAACAGGGTGAACACTGAAGCTTTCTTT
>.|17|TRBJ2-4|few|TRBV7-2
CASSLGGVALAKNIQYF
TGTGCCAGCAGCTTAGGAGGGGTAGCACTAGCCAAAAACATTCAGTACTTC
>TRBD2|17|TRBJ2-7|few|TRBV4-2
CASSPPERGLADYEQYF
TGTGCCAGCAGCCCTCCCGAAAGGGGACTAGCGGACTACGAGCAGTACTTC
>.|13|TRBJ2-7|.|TRBV12-3/TRBV12-4
CASSSAGAYEQYF
TGTGCCAGCAGTTCCGCTGGGGCTTACGAGCAGTACTTC
>TRBD2|17|TRBJ2-1|.|TRBV7-9
CASSLQGRLAAYNEQFF
TGTGCCAGCAGCTTACAGGGCCGACTAGCTGCCTACAATGAGCAGTTCTTC
>.|14|TRBJ1-2|.|TRBV9
CASSPTLQGTGYTF
TGTGCCAGCAGCCCTACGCTTCAGGGGACCGGCTACACCTTC
>.|16|TRBJ2-7|.|TRBV4-3
CASSQDLGRGHDEQYF
TGCGCCAGCAGCCAAGATCTAGGCAGGGGACATGACGAGCAGTACTTC
>.|13|TRBJ1-2|.|TRBV28
CASIKPGPYGYTF
TGTGCCAGCATTAAACCGGGCCCCTATGGCTACACCTTC
>.|12|TRBJ1-1|once|TRBV7-9
CASSPTSGEAFF
TGTGCCAGCAGCCCCACGAGCGGTGAAGCTTTCTTT
>.|13|TRBJ2-5|.|TRBV6-1
CASSEDTQETQYF
TGTGCCAGCAGTGAGGACACCCAAGAGACCCAGTACTTC
>.|15|TRBJ2-1|few|TRBV7-2
CASSLEGGRWNEQFF
TGTGCCAGCAGCTTAGAGGGGGGGAGGTGGAATGAGCAGTTCTTC
>TRBD1|13|TRBJ2-3|few|TRBV24-1
CATGQGAIDTQYF
TGTGCCACCGGACAGGGGGCAATAGATACGCAGTATTTT
>.|13|TRBJ1-2|few|TRBV7-2
CASSLRGFGGYTF
TGTGCCAGCAGCTTACGAGGGTTTGGAGGCTACACCTTC
>TRBD1|16|TRBJ2-7|few|TRBV4-3
CASSQDPGQGLYEQYF
TGCGCCAGCAGCCAAGATCCGGGACAGGGCCTCTACGAGCAGTACTTC
>TRBD1|13|TRBJ1-2|.|TRBV20-1
CSARQDRGRGYTF
TGCAGTGCTAGACAAGACAGGGGCCGCGGCTACACCTTC
>TRBD2|16|TRBJ2-1|.|TRBV7-2
CASSLSGAGEFNEQFF
TGTGCCAGCAGCTTAAGCGGAGCGGGAGAGTTCAATGAGCAGTTCTTC
>.|21|TRBJ2-2|once|TRBV21-1
CASSKPYRAGGTNENTGELFF
TGTGCCAGCAGCAAACCTTACAGGGCGGGGGGAACTAATGAGAACACCGGGGAGCTGTTTTTT
>.|11|TRBJ1-2|many|TRBV20-1
CSARTGYGYTF
TGCAGTGCTAGGACAGGCTATGGCTACACCTTC
>.|19|TRBJ2-1|.|TRBV20-1
CSARASPIFSPTSLAEQFF
TGCAGTGCTAGAGCCAGCCCCATATTTAGCCCGACTAGTTTGGCTGAGCAGTTCTTC
>.|13|TRBJ2-3|many|TRBV28
CASTTRGTDTQYF
TGTGCCAGCACCACCCGGGGGACAGATACGCAGTATTTT
>.|16|TRBJ1-1|.|TRBV4-3
CASSQDKGHPNTEAFF
TGCGCCAGCAGCCAAGATAAGGGACACCCGAACACTGAAGCTTTCTTT
>TRBD2|17|TRBJ2-3|.|TRBV29-1
CSVGKTSGRVSTDTQYF
TGCAGCGTTGGAAAGACTAGCGGGAGGGTGAGCACAGATACGCAGTATTTT
>.|15|TRBJ2-7|.|TRBV11-2
CASSLEGSSYNEQYF
TGTGCCAGCAGCTTAGAAGGTAGCTCCTACAATGAGCAGTACTTC
>TRBD1|13|TRBJ1-2|.|TRBV7-3
CASSLRGGNGYTF
TGTGCCAGCAGCTTAAGAGGGGGCAATGGCTACACCTTC
>.|17|TRBJ2-6|.|TRBV5-1
CASSLVRGGSGANVLTF
TGCGCCAGCAGCTTGGTCAGAGGGGGTTCCGGGGCCAACGTCCTGACTTTC
>.|13|TRBJ2-7|.|TRBV19
CASSNEYNYEQYF
TGTGCCAGTAGCAACGAATATAACTACGAGCAGTACTTC
>.|14|TRBJ2-2|.|TRBV5-6
CASSIRIVAGELFF
TGTGCCAGCAGCATCCGAATAGTGGCCGGGGAGCTGTTTTTT
>TRBD1|16|TRBJ1-1|.|TRBV18
CASSAGTGRLGTEAFF
TGTGCCAGCTCGGCCGGGACAGGGCGTCTAGGAACTGAAGCTTTCTTT
>.|14|TRBJ2-5|few|TRBV7-2
CASSRPGTQETQYF
TGTGCCAGCAGCCGACCGGGAACTCAAGAGACCCAGTACTTC
>TRBD2|19|TRBJ2-1|.|TRBV28
CASIKISGTSRRSYNEQFF
TGTGCCAGCATCAAAATATCCGGGACTAGCAGACGCTCCTACAATGAGCAGTTCTTC
>.|16|TRBJ2-7|.|TRBV28
CASSLPLRGANYEQYF
TGTGCCAGCAGCTTACCCCTCAGGGGGGCTAACTACGAGCAGTACTTC
>TRBD1|15|TRBJ1-2|.|TRBV4-1
CASKQSLGQGYGYTF
TGCGCCAGCAAACAATCCCTCGGACAGGGCTATGGCTACACCTTC
>.|16|TRBJ1-1|.|TRBV20-1
CSAMRGVSPFYTEAFF
TGCAGTGCCATGAGGGGGGTTTCTCCTTTTTACACTGAAGCTTTCTTT
>.|16|TRBJ2-4|.|TRBV28
CASSQTLRGIKNIQYF
TGTGCCAGCAGCCAGACCCTCCGCGGGATCAAAAACATTCAGTACTTC
>TRBD2|15|TRBJ2-5|few|TRBV9
CASSTSGRASETQYF
TGTGCCAGCAGCACCTCCGGGAGGGCGAGCGAGACCCAGTACTTC
>.|16|TRBJ2-7|.|TRBV29-1
CSAILWQDGHSYEQYF
TGCAGCGCGATATTATGGCAGGACGGGCACTCCTACGAGCAGTACTTC
>.|14|TRBJ1-1|once|TRBV29-1
CSVEGRQMNTEAFF
TGCAGCGTTGAAGGTAGACAGATGAACACTGAAGCTTTCTTT
>TRBD2|12|TRBJ2-1|.|TRBV7-2
CASGDGGDEQFF
TGTGCCAGCGGCGACGGGGGGGATGAGCAGTTCTTC
>TRBD1|20|TRBJ1-1|.|TRBV20-1
CSAPTRDRGRMKSSSAEAFF
TGCAGTGCTCCGACTAGAGACAGGGGGCGTATGAAGTCGAGTTCCGCTGAAGCTTTCTTT
>.|13|TRBJ1-6|few|TRBV12-3/TRBV12-4
CASSFRQASPLHF
TGTGCCAGCAGTTTCAGGCAAGCCTCACCCCTCCACTTT
>.|14|TRBJ1-2|.|TRBV12-3/TRBV12-4
CASRESGLDYGYTF
TGTGCCAGCAGGGAATCGGGACTGGACTATGGCTACACCTTC
>TRBD2|15|TRBJ2-1|.|TRBV27
CASSPRTGGNNEQFF
TGTGCCAGCAGTCCCCGGACGGGAGGCAACAATGAGCAGTTCTTC